The 22 T cell receptor beta chains given below trace back to one sample, sequenced in a study of blood T cell repertoires in COVID-19. The table came from immunoSEQ multiplex PCR; TCRdb's copy has only in-frame clones and leaves some out. The sample lists about 270,000 clones, 80% to 90% occurring once. The specimen was peripheral blood. The receptors were sampled from a woman aged 65 to 85 with acute or convalescent COVID-19.

V usage is TRBV2 and J usage is TRBJ2-3; possible D gene TRBD1, 5 bases. This CDR3 region has 14 residues. In germline, CDR1 is SNHLY, CDR2 FYNNEI. The V end was cut by 7 bases, the J end by 8 bases, with 19 bases between. The CDR3 nucleotides read TGTGCCAGCACCCAGGGATCCAATGTCGGTACGCAGTATTTT. Encoded protein: CASTQGSNVGTQYF.

This chain links TRBV5-4 with TRBJ2-2, with D perhaps matching TRBD2 (7 bases). This CDR3 has 15 residues. Germline loops: CDR1 SGHNT, CDR2 YYREEE (reference sequence). Trimming removed 3 bases at V and 5 bases at J, with 14 bases between. CDR3 region: CASSSAGHLTGELFF. The CDR3 region has the DNA TGTGCCAGCAGCTCAGCGGGACACCTTACCGGGGAGCTGTTTTTT.

J is TRBJ1-2 and V is TRBV9; 10 bases match TRBD1. The CDR3 covers 16 residues. Unmatched junction bases numbered 12, after V lost 4 bases and J lost 6 bases. Germline lookup yields CDR1 SGDLS and CDR2 YYNGEE. CDR3 nucleotide sequence: TGTGCCAGCAGCCCCCATTGGAGGACAGGGGGAGATGGCTACACCTTC. This gives the protein CASSPHWRTGGDGYTF. The whole variable domain, filled in from reference TRBV9 and TRBJ1-2, reads DSGVTQTPKHLITATGQRVTLRCSPRSGDLSVYWYQQSLDQGLQFLIQYYNGEERAKGNILERFSAQQFPDLHSELNLSSLELGDSALYFCASSPHWRTGGDGYTFGSGTRLTVV.

The CDR3 sequence is CASSQVASPPSPLHF. The CDR3 DNA reads TGCGCCAGCAGCCAGGTTGCGTCACCCCCTTCACCCCTCCACTTT. The rearrangement links TRBV4-1 to TRBJ1-6; D remains ambiguous. V lost 3 bases and J 9 bases, leaving 15 bases between the germline ends. The V gene's germline CDR1 is MGHRA and CDR2 YSYEKL. The CDR3 consists of 15 residues.

There are a few counts of this clone. The chain employs TRBV10-3 and TRBJ1-1; 7 bases agree with TRBD1. Germline-derived CDR1 and CDR2 are ENHRY and SYGVKD. V lost 6 bases and J lost 8; bases outside the gene matches: 12. CDR3 length equals 14 residues. CDR3 in amino acids: CAIRSTGVGDEAFF. CDR3 in DNA: TGTGCCATCAGGAGCACAGGGGTCGGGGACGAAGCTTTCTTT.

The V call is TRBV2, the J call TRBJ2-5, with a weak D call TRBD2 (7 bases). The CDR3 has 15 amino acids. In germline, CDR1 is SNHLY, CDR2 FYNNEI. With 7 bases removed from V and 3 bases from J, the gap between germline ends came to 18 bases. Here the CDR3 reads CASTEGRGGKETQYF. CDR3 in DNA: TGTGCCAGCACCGAGGGGAGGGGGGGGAAAGAGACCCAGTACTTC.

V gene TRBV30 combines with J gene TRBJ2-7, with D possibly matching TRBD2 (5 bases). V shed 4 bases and J shed 2 bases, with 18 bases lying between them. This CDR3 has 15 residues. The germline V gene has CDR1 GTSNPN and CDR2 SVGIG (reference sequence). The CDR3 sequence: CAWIFPVATAYEQYF. The DNA of the CDR3 is TGTGCCTGGATTTTTCCAGTAGCGACTGCCTACGAGCAGTACTTC.

The V and J genes are TRBV24-1 and TRBJ1-4, with D possibly being TRBD1 (5 bases). Germline CDR1 KGHDR, CDR2 SFDVKD. This CDR3 contains 12 residues. V shed 9 bases and J shed 8 bases, with 12 bases lying between them. CDR3 residues: CATGTDEEKLFF. The CDR3 DNA sequence: TGTGCCACCGGGACTGACGAAGAAAAACTGTTTTTT.

The chain combines TRBV9 with TRBJ1-1, with TRBD1 as a possible D gene (6 bases). This CDR3 has 14 residues. CDR1 is SGDLS, CDR2 YYNGEE, per germline. Between the trimmed V and J ends, which lost 5 bases and 3 bases, there was a span of 14 bases. The CDR3 nucleotides are TGTGCCAGCAGACCGCTACAGGGTGACACTGAAGCTTTCTTT. Residues: CASRPLQGDTEAFF. Using reference TRBV9 and TRBJ1-1 for the parts outside the CDR3, the full variable domain is DSGVTQTPKHLITATGQRVTLRCSPRSGDLSVYWYQQSLDQGLQFLIQYYNGEERAKGNILERFSAQQFPDLHSELNLSSLELGDSALYFCASRPLQGDTEAFFGQGTRLTVV.

In DNA form, the CDR3 reads TGCGCCAGCAGCATAATCCGGGACAGTCCATCCAGTGAGCAGTTCTTC. This sequence encodes CASSIIRDSPSSEQFF. The V gene is TRBV5-1, the J gene TRBJ2-1; 7 bases fit TRBD1. The CDR3 has 16 amino acids. Looked up from germline, CDR1 is SGHRS and CDR2 is YFSETQ. V trimming: 4 bases; J trimming: 9 bases; junction bases outside the gene matches: 16.

The rearrangement joins TRBV18 to TRBJ2-1; TRBD2 might be the D (6 bases). V lost 3 bases, J lost 12 bases, and 15 bases lay in between. This CDR3 has 13 amino acids. The germline gives CDR1 KGHSH, CDR2 LQKENI. Here the CDR3 DNA reads TGTGCCAGCTCACCCCCGGGCGGGACGTCGCAGTTCTTC. It translates to CASSPPGGTSQFF.

The chain carries TRBV4-1 and TRBJ2-1; 13 positions match TRBD2. Germline CDR1 is MGHRA and CDR2 is YSYEKL. J lost 4 bases, V lost 3 bases, and 6 bases had no gene match. The CDR3 spans 17 residues. CDR3 sequence reads: CASSHPLLAGGYNEQFF. As DNA, the CDR3 is TGCGCCAGCAGCCACCCTCTACTAGCGGGGGGGTACAATGAGCAGTTCTTC.

The gene calls are TRBV19 and TRBJ2-1; 14 nucleotides agree with TRBD2. V lost 8 bases and J lost 12; bases outside the gene matches: 3. CDR1 and CDR2 from the germline V gene are LNHDA and SQIVND (reference sequence). The CDR3 spans 12 residues. CDR3 sequence: CASLGLAGGQFF. In nucleotides, the CDR3 is TGTGCCAGTCTTGGACTAGCGGGGGGGCAGTTCTTC.

Regarding this clone: Distinct nucleotide sequences in the sample also encode this CDR3. The V and J genes are TRBV2 and TRBJ2-2, with D possibly TRBD1 on 5 matching bases. Trimming left V 2 bases short and J 4 bases short, with 5 bases between. This CDR3 is 13 amino acids long. Per germline, CDR1 SNHLY and CDR2 FYNNEI. This CDR3 reads CASSEQGTGELFF. Here the CDR3 DNA reads TGTGCCAGCAGTGAACAGGGCACCGGGGAGCTGTTTTTT.

The V and J genes are TRBV5-1 and TRBJ2-5; weak D call: TRBD2 (5 bases). The CDR3 covers 15 residues. Looked up from germline, CDR1 is SGHRS and CDR2 is YFSETQ. Trimming removed 0 bases at V and 6 bases at J, with 15 bases between. The CDR3 DNA sequence: TGCGCCAGCAGCTTGGAACCCGCTAGCACACAGACCCAGTACTTC. Its protein product is CASSLEPASTQTQYF.

Only a few counts were recorded for this clone. The V gene is TRBV7-9, the J gene TRBJ2-1; 7 nucleotides align to TRBD1. Germline assignment: CDR1 SEHNR and CDR2 FQNEAQ (reference sequence). This CDR3 is 16 amino acids long. Germline trimming cut 6 bases from V and 1 base from J; bases unmatched to any gene: 9. DNA of the CDR3: TGTGCCAGCAGTTACAGGGGCCCAACTTCCTACAATGAGCAGTTCTTC. Its protein product is CASSYRGPTSYNEQFF.

As DNA, the CDR3 is TGTGCCAGCTCACCACAGGGGGCCGCAGATACGCAGTATTTT. This encodes CASSPQGAADTQYF. The chain links TRBV18 to TRBJ2-3, with TRBD1 identical over 7 bases. Trimming at V came to 1 base and at J to 4 bases, leaving 2 bases not matched to a gene. This CDR3 region has 14 residues. The V gene's germline CDR1 is KGHSH and CDR2 LQKENI.

The chain has TRBV19 and TRBJ1-2, with 8 bases lining up with TRBD1. The CDR3 runs 13 residues. V lost 5 bases, J lost 8 bases, and 7 bases stayed unmatched. The V gene's germline CDR1 is LNHDA and CDR2 SQIVND (reference sequence). CDR3 sequence (DNA): TGTGCCAGTAGTTCCGGACAGGGTAGGGGCTACACCTTC. Translating it yields CASSSGQGRGYTF.

V and J are TRBV12-5 and TRBJ2-1, with D possibly TRBD2 on 7 matching bases. The V end lost 2 bases, the J end lost 0 bases, and 11 bases lay between the germline ends. Germline-derived CDR1 and CDR2 are LGHNT and FRNRAP. CDR3 size: 16 residues. CDR3 DNA sequence: TGTGCTAGTGGTTTGCGGGGGGCCCTCTCCTACAATGAGCAGTTCTTC. Its translation: CASGLRGALSYNEQFF.

The chain joins TRBV5-5 to TRBJ2-2, with 9 bases lining up with TRBD2. V lost 1 base, J lost 4 bases, and 2 bases stayed unmatched. This CDR3 has 15 amino acids. In germline, CDR1 is SGHKS, CDR2 YYEKEE (reference sequence). The CDR3 region has the DNA TGTGCCAGCAGCTTGCTAGCGGGGATCACCGGGGAGCTGTTTTTT. Protein: CASSLLAGITGELFF.

The rearrangement joins TRBV6-6 to TRBJ1-2; D possibly corresponds to TRBD1 (6 bases). Looked up from germline, CDR1 is MNHNY and CDR2 is SVGAGI (reference sequence). Trimming took off 5 bases at V and 4 bases at J, with 17 bases between the two ends. The CDR3 loop spans 15 amino acids. CDR3 sequence (DNA): TGTGCCAGCAGTCTTCCCCTTGGACAGTCCTATGGCTACACCTTC. Its protein is CASSLPLGQSYGYTF.

This chain joins TRBV7-9 and TRBJ1-3; possible D gene TRBD1, 6 bases. Trimming cost V 0 bases and J 4 bases, with 10 bases left between them. The CDR3 sequence is 15 residues long. Looked up from germline, CDR1 is SEHNR and CDR2 is FQNEAQ (reference sequence). The CDR3 is CASSLAGGAGNTIYF. CDR3 nucleotides: TGTGCCAGCAGCTTAGCAGGGGGAGCGGGAAACACCATATATTTT.